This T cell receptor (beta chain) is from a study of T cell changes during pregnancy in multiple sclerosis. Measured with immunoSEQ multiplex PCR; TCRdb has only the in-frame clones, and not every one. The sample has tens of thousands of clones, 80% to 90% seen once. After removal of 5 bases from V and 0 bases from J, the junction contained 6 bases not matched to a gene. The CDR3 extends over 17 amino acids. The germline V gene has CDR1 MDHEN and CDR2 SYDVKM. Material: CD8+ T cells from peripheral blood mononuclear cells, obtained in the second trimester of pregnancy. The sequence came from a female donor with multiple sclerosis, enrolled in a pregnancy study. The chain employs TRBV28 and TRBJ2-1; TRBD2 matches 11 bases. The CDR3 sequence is CASSPIAGGSSYNEQFF. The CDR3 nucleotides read TGTGCCAGCAGTCCCATAGCGGGGGGGAGCTCCTACAATGAGCAGTTCTTC.